What follows describes a single TCR beta chain. The data stem from a study of blood T cells in healthy people across ages. A second PCR of roughly 7 to 11 cycles used a sample-barcoded 5' primer and a J-beta primer mix. Using its own MiXCR run on the 5' RACE reads, TCRdb lists one record per CDR3 protein. Counted here are some 1,800,000 distinct CDR3 sequences, around 40% occurring once; the ten biggest clones make up roughly 23%. Per the germline V gene, CDR1 is KGHDR and CDR2 is SFDVKD. Unmatched junction bases numbered 13, after V lost 4 bases and J lost 6 bases. The CDR3 has 17 residues. The sample consisted of blood. This chain uses TRBV24-1 with TRBJ2-3; 9 nucleotides agree with TRBD1. The TCR originated in a human donor in good health. For the CDR3, the DNA is TGTGCCACCAGTGACGGGACAGGGATAAGAGTCGGGGATACGCAGTATTTT. Translated: CATSDGTGIRVGDTQYF.